This T cell receptor beta chain was recovered during a study of OX40 agonist ivuxolimab in advanced cancers. At the level of the whole study: Ivuxolimab was a fully human IgG2 agonistic monoclonal antibody targeting the costimulatory receptor OX40 (CD134). Intravenous ivuxolimab was administered to patients every 2 weeks at six dose levels: 0.01, 0.1, 0.3, 1.5, 3 and 10 mg/kg. Of the 50 to 55 dose-escalation patients, hepatocellular carcinoma was present in about 19, melanoma in approximately 15, renal cell carcinoma in 9 and head and neck cancer in 9. The dose-escalation cohort was around 84% male with a mean age of about 54 years, ranging from roughly 20 to 80. Patients were allowed to have had prior anti-PD-1, anti-PD-L1 or anti-CTLA-4 therapy, and around two fifths of the dose-escalation patients had been treated with checkpoint inhibitors. Partial responses occurred in three dose-escalation patients, of whom one had hepatocellular carcinoma and two had cutaneous melanoma. The point of sequencing TCRbeta in the periphery was to test whether ivuxolimab changed TCR sequence diversity and drove clonal T-cell expansion. The paper describes the monotherapy dose-escalation part (N ≈ 50 patients) of the phase I trial of ivuxolimab.

The table lists this clone with a count of one. Its antigen is still unknown. No much larger clone is present one base from it, and per-base qualities are unavailable. The trial excluded patients who had a history of autoimmune disease or who were on systemic immunosuppression. Peripheral blood for TCR sequencing was collected from all dose cohorts at baseline, on cycle 4 day 1, and on cycle 7 day 1. The samples were drawn from a first-in-human, open-label, multicenter phase I dose-escalation trial of ivuxolimab. Adults with locally advanced or metastatic melanoma, renal cell, hepatocellular, or head and neck squamous cell carcinoma were enrolled in the trial. Before TCR sequencing, CD4+ T cells and CD8+ T cells were sorted from peripheral blood as separate populations. The paper as a whole reports these results and caveats: Low levels of normalized T-cell clonal expansion were also seen in some nonresponding patients. After ivuxolimab, more expanded clones were found on average in CD8+ T cells than in CD4+ T cells. Antigen specificity was not determined for the clonally expanded peripheral T cells. At doses of 0.1 to 3.0 mg/kg, clonal expansion of both CD4+ and CD8+ blood T cells was observed from baseline to week 6. In partial responders in the 0.1-3.0 mg/kg groups, normalized peripheral clonal expansion was found to be among the lowest, especially among CD8+ T cells.

For sequencing of the TCRbeta CDR3 region, genomic DNA was extracted from the sorted cells. The immunoSEQ Assay was used to sequence the TCRbeta CDR3 regions. TCRdb re-hosts the immuneACCESS table, in-frame sequences only. Its copies lack some clones; in the studies checked, an unresolved V gene accounts for under half of them, and the cause for the rest is not known. This sample holds about 82,000 clones; 75% to 95% were observed only once. The ten largest make up approximately 2.5% of the sample. CDR1 and CDR2 were assigned from the germline V gene (reference sequence) as LNHDA and SQIVND. V is cut back by 4 bases and J by 2 bases, with 10 bases in the junction unmatched. The CDR3 measures 16 amino acids from cysteine to phenylalanine. Just CDR3 DNA is preserved here, 48 bases in frame from base 1.

The V gene is TRBV19 and the J gene is TRBJ2-7; TRBD1 fits 8 bases in the junction. The sample in question was CD4+ or CD8+ T cells sorted from blood, obtained in a trial of the OX40 agonist ivuxolimab. The receptor comes from an adult with an advanced solid tumor such as melanoma, head and neck, liver or kidney cancer. In nucleotides, the sequence is TGTGCCAGTAGTAAAGGGACAGGCCAACTTACCTACGAGCAGTACTTC. This sequence encodes CASSKGTGQLTYEQYF.